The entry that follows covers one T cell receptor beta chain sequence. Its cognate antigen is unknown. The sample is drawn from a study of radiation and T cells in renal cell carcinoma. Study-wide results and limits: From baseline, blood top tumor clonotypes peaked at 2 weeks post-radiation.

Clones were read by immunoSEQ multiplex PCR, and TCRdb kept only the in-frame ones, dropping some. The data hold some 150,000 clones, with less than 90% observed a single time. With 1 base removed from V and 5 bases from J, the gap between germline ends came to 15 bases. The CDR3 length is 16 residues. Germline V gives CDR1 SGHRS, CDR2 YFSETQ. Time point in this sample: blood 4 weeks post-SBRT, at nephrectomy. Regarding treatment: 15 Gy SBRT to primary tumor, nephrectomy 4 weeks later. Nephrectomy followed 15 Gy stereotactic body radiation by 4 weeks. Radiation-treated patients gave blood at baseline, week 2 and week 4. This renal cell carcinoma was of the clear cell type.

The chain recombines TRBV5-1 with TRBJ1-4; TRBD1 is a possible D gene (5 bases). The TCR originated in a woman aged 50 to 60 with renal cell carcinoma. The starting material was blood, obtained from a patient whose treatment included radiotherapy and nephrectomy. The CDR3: CASSLTGWGDNEKLFF. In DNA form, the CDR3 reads TGCGCCAGCAGCTTGACCGGGTGGGGGGACAATGAAAAACTGTTTTTT.